The 5 T cell receptor beta chains below all came from one sample that was sequenced in a study of naive and memory T cell subsets. Two oligonucleotides, mixed equimolar, formed the beta constant-region primer covering TRBC1 and TRBC2. TCRdb called the UMI-ligation and nested PCR reads again in MiXCR, with one record for every CDR3 protein. The repertoire holds some 150,000 distinct CDR3 sequences, with about 15% as singletons. The sample consisted of naive CD4+ T cells from blood. These receptor sequences come from a human donor in good health.

The gene calls are TRBV11-1 and TRBJ2-3; TRBD1 aligns across 8 bases. The CDR3 loop spans 16 amino acids. Germline trimming cut 4 bases from V and 4 bases from J; bases unmatched to any gene: 10. Germline V gene lookup returns CDR1 SGHAT and CDR2 FQDESV (reference sequence). The chain's CDR3 is CASSSRTGSSADTQYF. The CDR3 DNA sequence: TGTGCCAGCAGCTCACGGACAGGGAGTTCCGCAGATACGCAGTATTTT.

The chain has TRBV11-2 and TRBJ1-1; D is possibly TRBD1 (5 bases). The V gene's germline CDR1 is SGHAT and CDR2 FQNNGV. CDR3 length: 14 residues. V gave up 6 bases and J gave up 3 bases, with 14 bases separating them. DNA of the CDR3: TGTGCCAGCAGTTCTGTCCAGGGCCACACTGAAGCTTTCTTT. It encodes CASSSVQGHTEAFF. Drawing the rest from reference TRBV11-2 and TRBJ1-1, the complete variable domain is EAGVAQSPRYKIIEKRQSVAFWCNPISGHATLYWYQQILGQGPKLLIQFQNNGVVDDSQLPKDRFSAERLKGVDSTLKIQPAKLEDSAVYLCASSSVQGHTEAFFGQGTRLTVV.

The chain employs TRBV30 and TRBJ1-5; TRBD1 is a possible D gene (5 bases). Trimming shortened V by 0 bases and J by 3 bases, and 9 bases separated the two germline ends. CDR1 is GTSNPN and CDR2 is SVGIG in the germline V gene (reference sequence). The CDR3 runs to 14 residues. The CDR3 reads CAWSVLGANQPQHF. The DNA of the CDR3 is TGTGCCTGGAGTGTACTCGGGGCCAATCAGCCCCAGCATTTT.

Here the CDR3 DNA reads TGTGCCAGCAGCTTAGCGATTGGAAGGGATCAGCCCCAGCATTTT. It specifies CASSLAIGRDQPQHF. The V gene is TRBV7-2, the J gene TRBJ1-5; D gene ambiguous. Germline CDR1 and CDR2: SGHTA and FQGNSA. This CDR3 has 15 residues. The V end lost 0 bases, the J end lost 5 bases, and 11 bases lay between the germline ends. The full variable domain, its missing parts supplied by reference TRBV7-2 and TRBJ1-5, is GAGVSQSPSNKVTEKGKDVELRCDPISGHTALYWYRQSLGQGLEFLIYFQGNSAPDKSGLPSDRFSAERTGGSVSTLTIQRTQQEDSAVYLCASSLAIGRDQPQHFGDGTRLSIL.

In its sample, this clonotype was seen many times. The V gene is TRBV4-1, the J gene TRBJ2-1; TRBD2 matches at 14 bases. The germline CDR1 and CDR2 sequences are MGHRA and YSYEKL. CDR3 size: 19 residues. The junction had 13 bases not matched to a gene; V was cut back by 3 bases and J by 6 bases. CDR3 amino acids: CASSQGGLAGVLRSNEQFF. CDR3 DNA sequence: TGCGCCAGCAGCCAGGGGGGACTAGCGGGAGTCCTACGGAGCAATGAGCAGTTCTTC.